The 18 T cell receptor beta chains listed next were all sequenced from one sample in a study of CD8 T cells in ankylosing spondylitis. TCRdb re-called the 5' RACE reads with MiXCR, one entry per CDR3 protein. The sample has hundreds of thousands of distinct CDR3 sequences; 25% to 30% are singletons. The sample consisted of blood, either unsorted or a sorted T cell fraction (not recorded which). These receptors all come from a male donor with ankylosing spondylitis or in good health (not recorded which).

The CDR3 sequence: CSAKGREIRGEQFF. In DNA form, the CDR3 reads TGCAGTGCCAAAGGAAGGGAGATACGCGGTGAGCAGTTCTTC. The chain employs TRBV20-1 and TRBJ2-1; the D gene is possibly TRBD2 (5 bases). The V end lost 6 bases, the J end lost 9 bases, and 21 bases lay between the germline ends. The CDR3 length is 14 residues. The germline gives CDR1 DFQATT, CDR2 SNEGSKA (reference sequence).

There are many counts of this clonotype. The rearrangement uses TRBV20-1 and TRBJ2-7; TRBD2 aligns across 8 bases. J gave up 5 bases and V 1 base, and 10 bases lay outside the gene matches. Germline CDR1 reads DFQATT; CDR2 reads SNEGSKA (reference sequence). CDR3 length: 15 residues. CDR3 amino acids: CSARALSGSTHEQYF. The CDR3 nucleotides are TGCAGTGCTAGAGCTCTGAGCGGGAGTACCCACGAGCAGTACTTC.

This clonotype has a handful of counts. The chain joins TRBV20-1 to TRBJ2-5, with 13 bases that match TRBD2. V trimming: 5 bases; J trimming: 4 bases; junction bases outside the gene matches: 7. The CDR3 length is 15 residues. Per the germline V gene, CDR1 is DFQATT and CDR2 is SNEGSKA (reference sequence). CDR3 in DNA: TGCAGTGCTTCGAGTACTAGCGGGAGGGGAGAGACCCAGTACTTC. This sequence encodes CSASSTSGRGETQYF.

This clonotype appeared many times. This chain uses TRBV12-3 or TRBV12-4 with TRBJ2-6; D call uncertain. The CDR3 is 13 amino acids. The V end was cut by 8 bases, the J end by 0 bases, with 5 bases between. CDR3 sequence: CASLPSGANVLTF. CDR3 DNA: TGTGCCAGCCTTCCCTCTGGGGCCAACGTCCTGACTTTC.

This clonotype was recorded many times. The V call is TRBV10-3, the J call TRBJ1-6; 7 bases line up with TRBD1. The CDR3 runs 16 residues. The ends lost 0 bases at V and 6 bases at J; junction bases unmatched: 5. Per germline, CDR1 ENHRY and CDR2 SYGVKD. CDR3 residues: CAISESETGTNSPLHF. As DNA, the CDR3 is TGTGCCATCAGTGAGTCGGAGACAGGGACTAATTCACCCCTCCACTTT.

This clonotype showed up many times. The chain recombines TRBV7-3 with TRBJ2-3; D possibly uses TRBD1 or TRBD2 (6 bases each). CDR1 SGHTA and CDR2 FQGTGA come from the germline V gene. This CDR3 region has 15 residues. Trimming took 4 bases from V and 3 from J, leaving 14 bases between them. CDR3 DNA sequence: TGTGCCAGCAGCTATAGGGGGGATAAGACAGATACGCAGTATTTT. Amino acids: CASSYRGDKTDTQYF.

This clonotype was detected ten times or more. The rearrangement uses TRBV5-1 and TRBJ2-5, with 12 bases fitting TRBD2. The germline CDR1 and CDR2 sequences are SGHRS and YFSETQ. The junction had 14 bases not matched to a gene; V was cut back by 3 bases and J by 2 bases. CDR3 length: 19 residues. DNA for the CDR3: TGCGCCAGCAGCTCGACTAGCGGGAGTTTTACGGGCAGGCAAGAGACCCAGTACTTC. It encodes CASSSTSGSFTGRQETQYF.

The chain combines TRBV20-1 with TRBJ2-2, with a tentative D call TRBD2 (5 bases). Germline V CDR1 and CDR2: DFQATT, SNEGSKA (reference sequence). The CDR3 consists of 13 residues. The V end was cut by 7 bases, the J end by 0 bases, with 9 bases between. The CDR3 sequence: CSVSGSNTGELFF. CDR3 sequence (DNA): TGCAGTGTCAGCGGATCGAACACCGGGGAGCTGTTTTTT.

This chain uses TRBV14 with TRBJ2-7; no clear D. Germline CDR1 is SGHDN and CDR2 is FVKESK. Trimming pared 1 base from V and 6 bases from J, leaving 7 bases between. The length of the CDR3 is 12 residues. This CDR3 reads CASSQVVGEQYF. CDR3 in DNA: TGTGCCAGCAGCCAAGTGGTCGGCGAGCAGTACTTC.

This clonotype appeared many times. The V and J genes are TRBV20-1 and TRBJ2-7, with D uncertain. The germline V gene has CDR1 DFQATT and CDR2 SNEGSKA (reference sequence). Trimming took 4 bases from V and 9 from J, leaving 16 bases between them. The CDR3 sequence is 12 residues long. The DNA for the CDR3 is TGCAGTGCTAAGGCAAAGGGCTCCGGGCAGTACTTC. Amino acid sequence: CSAKAKGSGQYF.

This clonotype has ten or more counts. This sequence joins TRBV18 and TRBJ1-1; TRBD1 agrees at 9 bases. Germline V lookup: CDR1 KGHSH, CDR2 LQKENI. Trimming took 3 bases from V and 5 from J; bases not matched to a gene: 4. This CDR3 is 14 amino acids long. In nucleotides, the CDR3 is TGTGCCAGCTCACCCCGGGACAGGGATACTGAAGCTTTCTTT. Its translation is CASSPRDRDTEAFF.

This clonotype was seen more than once but under ten times. This chain joins TRBV6-1 and TRBJ2-2; D uncertain. Trimming shortened V by 6 bases and J by 6 bases, and 11 bases separated the two germline ends. Germline values: CDR1 MNHNS, CDR2 SASEGT. CDR3 size: 13 residues. CDR3 coding DNA: TGTGCCAGCAGAACCCTGGCGTCCGGGGAGCTGTTTTTT. The encoded protein is CASRTLASGELFF.

The chain couples TRBV27 to TRBJ1-1; a possible D gene is TRBD1 (6 bases). Trimming removed 2 bases from V and 2 bases from J, with 15 bases in between. The length of the CDR3 is 16 residues. Germline values: CDR1 MNHEY, CDR2 SMNVEV (reference sequence). For the CDR3, the DNA is TGTGCCAGCAGTTTAACCCCTGGGGGGGCTAACACTGAAGCTTTCTTT. It translates to CASSLTPGGANTEAFF.

Note on this clonotype: Possible read error: a much larger clone is one base away. The V and J genes are TRBV29-1 and TRBJ1-4; tentative D call: TRBD1 (6 bases). Germline CDR1 and CDR2: SQVTM and ANQGSEA. This CDR3 comprises 12 residues. For the CDR3, the DNA is TGCAGAGTCGAGGGGGGTGATGAAAAACTGTTTTTT. Translating gives CRVEGGDEKLFF.

The chain has TRBV10-3 and TRBJ2-7; possibly TRBD2 for D (5 bases). The CDR3 runs 14 residues. Per the germline V gene, CDR1 is ENHRY and CDR2 is SYGVKD. V was pared by 0 bases and J by 3 bases, with 9 bases between. The CDR3 sequence is CAISESTTNYEQYF. The CDR3 DNA follows: TGTGCCATCAGTGAGTCGACGACTAACTACGAGCAGTACTTC.

This clonotype was recorded many times. This rearrangement joins TRBV5-1 to TRBJ2-1; D might be TRBD1 or TRBD2, each matching 5 bases. The germline V gene has CDR1 SGHRS and CDR2 YFSETQ. Trimming cost V 4 bases and J 7 bases, with 15 bases left between them. The CDR3 runs 14 residues. Here the CDR3 DNA reads TGCGCCAGCAGCGTCTCCGGGACGCTTAATGAGCAGTTCTTC. Encoded protein: CASSVSGTLNEQFF.

This clonotype showed up many times. The chain has TRBV28 and TRBJ2-7, with TRBD2 as a possible D gene (5 bases). This CDR3 region has 14 residues. The ends were cut back, 5 bases at V and 3 bases at J, with 14 bases in the middle. Germline V gives CDR1 MDHEN, CDR2 SYDVKM. CDR3 in amino acids: CASSTGLRSYEQYF. CDR3 nucleotides: TGTGCCAGCAGTACTGGACTCAGGAGCTACGAGCAGTACTTC.

This clonotype was detected many times. CDR3 residues: CASRTWGAALDGYTF. The CDR3 DNA is TGTGCCAGCAGGACGTGGGGCGCAGCCCTGGATGGCTACACCTTC. This chain joins TRBV5-5 and TRBJ1-2; a possible D gene is TRBD1 (5 bases). Trimming removed 5 bases from V and 6 bases from J, with 20 bases in between. Per germline, CDR1 SGHKS and CDR2 YYEKEE (reference sequence). The CDR3 is made up of 15 amino acids.